The 22 T cell receptor beta chains in this list originate from one sample, sequenced in a study of CD8 T cells in ankylosing spondylitis (dated by TCRdb to about 2017). Beyond this particular receptor, the publication reports: Blood from ankylosing spondylitis patients appeared to be characterized by a TCR beta motif made up of under 10 highly homologous amino acid variants.

Library prep was done by 5' RACE. The sequencing machine was an Illumina HiSeq 2500. Clones were called with MiXCR by TCRdb after fastp trimmed the public reads at Q25, and only in-frame beta chains were retained. Every distinct CDR3 protein forms one entry, paired with its most common genes and DNA. The sample table records about 540,000 distinct CDR3 sequences; more than 9.5% of these occur just once. 6.8% of the sample rests with the top ten. Antigen specificity for these receptors is unknown. Sequencing was performed on blood, either unsorted or a sorted T cell fraction (not recorded which). These receptors originate from a male donor with ankylosing spondylitis.

This chain connects TRBV29-1 to TRBJ1-5; TRBD1 agrees at 7 bases. V lost 4 bases, J lost 5 bases, and 2 bases stayed unmatched. Germline V gives CDR1 SQVTM, CDR2 ANQGSEA. This CDR3 spans 12 amino acids. The CDR3 spells CSVGQGDQPQHF. For the CDR3, the DNA is TGCAGCGTTGGACAGGGTGATCAGCCCCAGCATTTT. Looking up the rest from reference TRBV29-1 and TRBJ1-5 gives the full variable domain: SAVISQKPSRDICQRGTSLTIQCQVDSQVTMMFWYRQQPGQSLTLIATANQGSEATYESGFVIDKFPISRPNLTFSTLTVSNMSPEDSSIYLCSVGQGDQPQHFGDGTRLSIL.

This clonotype was observed at least ten times. The CDR3: CASSSYSETSIQYF. The CDR3 coding sequence is TGTGCCAGCAGCTCCTACTCAGAGACTAGTATTCAGTACTTC. The chain joins TRBV7-2 to TRBJ2-4, with D perhaps matching TRBD2 (6 bases). V was pared by 4 bases and J by 10 bases, with 17 bases between. The CDR3 is 14 amino acids. CDR1 is SGHTA and CDR2 is FQGNSA in the germline V gene.

In its sample, this clonotype was seen many times. The chain carries TRBV5-5 and TRBJ2-2, with TRBD2 identical over 7 bases. This CDR3 has 16 amino acids. In germline, CDR1 is SGHKS, CDR2 YYEKEE (reference sequence). V lost 1 base and J lost 4; bases outside the gene matches: 7. The DNA for the CDR3 is TGTGCCAGCAGCTTGTGGGCGGGAGAGTCCACCGGGGAGCTGTTTTTT. Its protein is CASSLWAGESTGELFF.

The chain employs TRBV29-1 and TRBJ2-1; tentative D call: TRBD1 (5 bases). In germline, CDR1 is SQVTM, CDR2 ANQGSEA. This CDR3 comprises 10 residues. Trimming removed 5 bases at V and 9 bases at J, with 8 bases between. The CDR3: CSVQTVEQFF. The CDR3, as DNA: TGCAGCGTTCAGACAGTTGAGCAGTTCTTC.

This clonotype was observed a few times. This chain joins TRBV5-1 and TRBJ1-5, with 10 nucleotides matching TRBD1. The V and J ends lost 4 bases and 5 bases, in that order; junction bases with no gene match: 6. Germline CDR1 is SGHRS and CDR2 is YFSETQ. The CDR3 totals 15 residues. CDR3 sequence reads: CASSLGQGIDQPQHF. The CDR3 bases are TGCGCCAGCAGCCTGGGACAGGGGATCGATCAGCCCCAGCATTTT.

This clonotype was seen a handful of times. V and J are TRBV6-1 and TRBJ1-1, with D possibly matching TRBD1 (5 bases). V was shortened by 7 bases and J by 4 bases, with 19 bases between the two germline ends. The CDR3 has 15 residues. Germline V lookup: CDR1 MNHNS, CDR2 SASEGT. The CDR3 DNA reads TGTGCCAGCAATGATCTCCCCCTGGGGGTCACTGAAGCTTTCTTT. Amino acid sequence: CASNDLPLGVTEAFF.

This clonotype was recorded many times. This rearrangement joins TRBV30 to TRBJ1-5; the match to TRBD1 covers 11 bases. Germline CDR1 and CDR2: GTSNPN and SVGIG (reference sequence). The CDR3 loop spans 14 amino acids. With 2 bases clipped from V and 6 bases from J, the junction kept 3 bases outside the gene matches. The CDR3 loop reads CAWSRDRGSQPQHF. The CDR3 DNA reads TGTGCCTGGAGTCGGGACAGGGGGAGTCAGCCCCAGCATTTT.

This clonotype occurred a few times. The J gene is TRBJ2-7, the V gene TRBV29-1; 14 positions agree with TRBD2. V shed 1 base, J shed 2 bases, and the junction held 1 base outside the gene matches. Germline CDR1 reads SQVTM; CDR2 reads ANQGSEA. CDR3 length: 15 amino acids. CDR3 DNA sequence: TGCAGCGTTGAAGGACTAGCGGGAGGGGCCTACGAGCAGTACTTC. Translation gives CSVEGLAGGAYEQYF.

This clonotype was seen repeatedly, ten times or more. The chain joins TRBV7-6 to TRBJ2-3; D perhaps matches TRBD2 (6 bases). The germline CDR1 and CDR2 sequences are SGHVS and FNYEAQ. V lost 2 bases and J 5 bases, leaving 8 bases between the germline ends. CDR3 length equals 13 residues. The CDR3 DNA reads as TGTGCCAGCAGCTTACAGGGAGGAGATACGCAGTATTTT. Translation: CASSLQGGDTQYF.

This clonotype was seen more than once but under ten times. CDR3 protein: CASSLGDPAQPQHF. DNA of the CDR3: TGCGCCAGCAGCTTAGGGGATCCGGCTCAGCCCCAGCATTTT. The chain has TRBV5-1 and TRBJ1-5; D is perhaps TRBD1 (5 bases). With 2 bases removed from V and 6 bases from J, the gap between germline ends came to 12 bases. The CDR3 consists of 14 residues. Germline CDR1 reads SGHRS; CDR2 reads YFSETQ.

The CDR3 here is CASRRLAGEDEQYF. The CDR3 DNA follows: TGTGCCAGCAGACGACTAGCGGGAGAAGACGAGCAGTACTTC. The chain employs TRBV9 and TRBJ2-7; 12 positions match TRBD2. CDR1 SGDLS and CDR2 YYNGEE come from the germline V gene. Germline trimming cut 5 bases from V and 5 bases from J; bases unmatched to any gene: 5. This CDR3 contains 14 residues.

V gene TRBV5-1 combines with J gene TRBJ1-4; TRBD1 matches 7 bases. V was pared by 10 bases and J by 7 bases, with 10 bases of the junction left unmatched. Germline V lookup: CDR1 SGHRS, CDR2 YFSETQ. This CDR3 comprises 13 residues. CDR3 nucleotides: TGCGCCTGCCGCCGGGACAGAAGTGAAAAACTGTTTTTT. It yields the protein CACRRDRSEKLFF.

This clonotype was observed many times. One end of the junction varies from germline; a read error may be responsible. This sequence joins TRBV5-1 and TRBJ2-3, with unresolved D. Per germline, CDR1 SGHRS and CDR2 YFSETQ. This CDR3 comprises 14 residues. CDR3 in amino acids: CASSLDEGTDTQYF. The CDR3 DNA reads as TGCGCCAGCAGTTTGGACGAGGGCACAGATACGCAGTATTTT.

The chain couples TRBV7-2 to TRBJ1-1, with TRBD1 matching 9 bases. Trimming cost V 6 bases and J 1 base; bases outside gene matches: 6. The CDR3 extends over 15 amino acids. CDR1 SGHTA and CDR2 FQGNSA come from the germline V gene. The CDR3 region is CASSQGQGTNTEAFF. CDR3 sequence (DNA): TGTGCCAGCAGTCAGGGACAGGGAACGAACACTGAAGCTTTCTTT.

The CDR3 sequence is CASSQQGYYTEAFF. The DNA for the CDR3 is TGTGCCAGCAGCCAACAGGGGTATTACACTGAAGCTTTCTTT. The chain links TRBV11-2 to TRBJ1-1; 7 positions match TRBD1. After removal of 5 bases from V and 3 bases from J, the junction contained 6 bases not matched to a gene. Germline V CDR1 and CDR2: SGHAT, FQNNGV. This CDR3 comprises 14 residues.

This clonotype has more than one count but fewer than ten. The J gene is TRBJ1-2, the V gene TRBV3-1; D may be TRBD1 (5 bases). Germline V lookup: CDR1 LGHDT, CDR2 YNNKEL (reference sequence). V was pared by 0 bases and J by 3 bases, with 11 bases between. This CDR3 is 15 amino acids long. For the CDR3, the DNA is TGTGCCAGCAGCCAAGACCTGGGAGGGGACTATGGCTACACCTTC. This encodes CASSQDLGGDYGYTF.

This clonotype occurred once. The chain is built from TRBV7-9 and TRBJ1-2; tentatively, D is TRBD1 (5 bases). The CDR3 sequence is 13 residues long. The V gene lost 7 bases and the J gene lost 2 bases, with 11 bases spanning the gap. CDR1 is SEHNR, CDR2 FQNEAQ, per germline (reference sequence). CDR3 in amino acids: CASTAGRNYGYTF. CDR3 in DNA: TGTGCCAGCACGGCAGGGAGAAACTATGGCTACACCTTC.

This clonotype turned up a few times. The chain joins TRBV20-1 to TRBJ2-5; TRBD2 is a possible D gene (6 bases). Trimming stripped 7 bases from V and 5 bases from J, with 11 bases between. This CDR3 comprises 11 residues. Germline values: CDR1 DFQATT, CDR2 SNEGSKA (reference sequence). The CDR3 protein is CSGGGRETQYF. CDR3 DNA sequence: TGCAGTGGCGGAGGGCGTGAGACCCAGTACTTC.

There are a few counts of this clonotype. This chain joins TRBV12-3 or TRBV12-4 and TRBJ1-1; tentatively, D is TRBD1 (6 bases). The CDR3 is 13 amino acids. The V end was cut by 10 bases, the J end by 4 bases, with 16 bases between. CDR3 sequence (DNA): TGTGCCATTCTAGAGGGGGGAGGCACTGAAGCTTTCTTT. It codes for CAILEGGGTEAFF.

The sample holds a few counts of this clonotype. The chain recombines TRBV29-1 with TRBJ2-7; 13 bases align to TRBD2. This CDR3 is 13 amino acids long. Unmatched junction bases numbered 6, after V lost 7 bases and J lost 6 bases. From germline, CDR1 is SQVTM and CDR2 ANQGSEA. The CDR3 DNA follows: TGCAGCGCTGGACTAGCGGGAGACGGCGAGCAGTACTTC. Translation: CSAGLAGDGEQYF.

Written as DNA, the CDR3 is TGTGCCATCAGTGAGGTAGAGACCCAGTACTTC. Protein sequence: CAISEVETQYF. The rearrangement joins TRBV10-3 to TRBJ2-5; no clear D gene. The CDR3 is 11 residues long. Per germline, CDR1 ENHRY and CDR2 SYGVKD. V lost 2 bases, J lost 4 bases, and 2 bases lay in between.

This clonotype was found many times. This chain links TRBV5-1 with TRBJ2-5; D not resolved. V lost 0 bases and J 10 bases, leaving 13 bases between the germline ends. Germline CDR1 and CDR2: SGHRS and YFSETQ. The CDR3 contains 13 residues. CDR3: CASSLDFPSSQYF. CDR3 DNA sequence: TGCGCCAGCAGCTTGGACTTCCCGAGTAGCCAGTACTTC.